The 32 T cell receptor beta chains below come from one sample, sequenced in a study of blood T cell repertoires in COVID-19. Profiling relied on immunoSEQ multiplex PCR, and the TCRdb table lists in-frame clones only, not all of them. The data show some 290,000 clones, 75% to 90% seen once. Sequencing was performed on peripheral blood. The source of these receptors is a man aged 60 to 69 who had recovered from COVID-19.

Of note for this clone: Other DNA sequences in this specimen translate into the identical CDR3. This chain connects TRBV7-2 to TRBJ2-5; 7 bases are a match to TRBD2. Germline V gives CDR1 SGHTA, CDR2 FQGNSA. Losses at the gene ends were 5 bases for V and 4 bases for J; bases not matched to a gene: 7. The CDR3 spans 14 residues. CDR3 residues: CASSPSGGGETQYF. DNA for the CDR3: TGTGCCAGCAGCCCTTCGGGGGGAGGAGAGACCCAGTACTTC.

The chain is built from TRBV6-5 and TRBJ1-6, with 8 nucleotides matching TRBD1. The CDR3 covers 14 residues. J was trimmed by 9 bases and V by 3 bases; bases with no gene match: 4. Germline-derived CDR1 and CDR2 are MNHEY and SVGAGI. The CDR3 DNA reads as TGTGCCAGCAGTTATCAGGGGGCAATTTCACCCCTCCACTTT. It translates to CASSYQGAISPLHF.

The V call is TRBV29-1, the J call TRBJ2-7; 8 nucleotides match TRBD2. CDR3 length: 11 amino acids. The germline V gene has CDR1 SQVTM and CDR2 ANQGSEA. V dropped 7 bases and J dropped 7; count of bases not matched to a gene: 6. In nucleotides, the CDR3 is TGCAGCGCCGTCAGACTAGCGGAGCAGTACTTC. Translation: CSAVRLAEQYF.

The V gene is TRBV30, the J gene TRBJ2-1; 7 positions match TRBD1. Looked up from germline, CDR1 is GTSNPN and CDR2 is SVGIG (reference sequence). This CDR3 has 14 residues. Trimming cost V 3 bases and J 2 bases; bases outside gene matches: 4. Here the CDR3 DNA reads TGTGCCTGGAGGACAGGGCCCCCCTACAATGAGCAGTTCTTC. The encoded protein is CAWRTGPPYNEQFF.

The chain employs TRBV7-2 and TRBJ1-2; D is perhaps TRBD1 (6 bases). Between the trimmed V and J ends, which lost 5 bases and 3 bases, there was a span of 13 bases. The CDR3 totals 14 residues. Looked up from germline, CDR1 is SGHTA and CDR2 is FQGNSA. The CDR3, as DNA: TGTGCCAGCAGCCCCGAGGACAGTGACTATGGCTACACCTTC. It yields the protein CASSPEDSDYGYTF.

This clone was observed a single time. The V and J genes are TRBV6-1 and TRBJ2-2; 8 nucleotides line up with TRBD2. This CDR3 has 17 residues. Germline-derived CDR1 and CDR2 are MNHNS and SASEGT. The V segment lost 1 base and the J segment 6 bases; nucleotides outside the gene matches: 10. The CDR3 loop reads CASSEVSGTRIAGELFF. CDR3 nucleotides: TGTGCCAGCAGTGAAGTTAGCGGGACGCGTATCGCCGGGGAGCTGTTTTTT.

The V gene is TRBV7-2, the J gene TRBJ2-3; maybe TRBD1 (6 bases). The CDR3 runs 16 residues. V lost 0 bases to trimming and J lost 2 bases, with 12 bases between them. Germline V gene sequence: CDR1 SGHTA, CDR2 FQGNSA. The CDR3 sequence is CASSLAGGFTTDTQYF. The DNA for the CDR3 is TGTGCCAGCAGCTTAGCAGGGGGTTTTACCACAGATACGCAGTATTTT.

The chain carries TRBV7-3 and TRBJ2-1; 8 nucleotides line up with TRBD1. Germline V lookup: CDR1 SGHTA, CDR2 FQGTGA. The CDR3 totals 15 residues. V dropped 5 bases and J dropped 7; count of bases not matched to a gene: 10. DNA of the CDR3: TGTGCCAGCAGCCCAGGTGGACAGGGCGGGAATGAGCAGTTCTTC. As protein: CASSPGGQGGNEQFF.

The CDR3 region has the DNA TGTGCCACCAGCCGCCCGGGGAGCGGGGGCTTAGAGACCCAGTACTTC. Its protein is CATSRPGSGGLETQYF. The gene calls are TRBV15 and TRBJ2-5; the match to TRBD2 covers 8 bases. CDR3 length: 16 amino acids. Germline V gene data show CDR1 as LNHNV and CDR2 as YYDKDF (reference sequence). After removal of 5 bases from V and 4 bases from J, the junction contained 12 bases not matched to a gene.

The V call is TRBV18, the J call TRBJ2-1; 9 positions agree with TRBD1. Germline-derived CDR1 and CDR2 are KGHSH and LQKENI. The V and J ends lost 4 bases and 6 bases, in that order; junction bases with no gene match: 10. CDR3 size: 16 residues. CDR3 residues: CASSLNSGQGVNEQFF. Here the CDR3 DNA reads TGTGCCAGCTCACTAAACTCGGGACAGGGCGTCAATGAGCAGTTCTTC.

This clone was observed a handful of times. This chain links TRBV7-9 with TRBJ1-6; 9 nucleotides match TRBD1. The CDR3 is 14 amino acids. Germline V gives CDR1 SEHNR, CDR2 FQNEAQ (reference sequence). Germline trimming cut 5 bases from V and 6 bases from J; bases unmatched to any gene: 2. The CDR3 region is CASSPDRGNSPLHF. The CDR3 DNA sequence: TGTGCCAGCAGCCCGGACAGGGGTAATTCACCCCTCCACTTT.

In DNA, the CDR3 is TGTGCCAGCAGCTTTCGTTTAGCGGTGAAGACAGATACGCAGTATTTT. Translation gives CASSFRLAVKTDTQYF. The V gene is TRBV13, the J gene TRBJ2-3, with D possibly being TRBD2 (6 bases). V was cut by 3 bases and J by 3 bases, with 16 bases left in between. The germline V gene has CDR1 PRHDT and CDR2 FYEKMQ (reference sequence). This CDR3 contains 16 residues.

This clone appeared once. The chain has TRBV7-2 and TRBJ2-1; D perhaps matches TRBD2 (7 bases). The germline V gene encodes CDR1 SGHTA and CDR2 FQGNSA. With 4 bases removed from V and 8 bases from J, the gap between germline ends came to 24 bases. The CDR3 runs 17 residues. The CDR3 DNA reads TGTGCCAGCAGCTCCCCACGGGGGGTTAGAGGGGGTTATGAGCAGTTCTTC. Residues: CASSSPRGVRGGYEQFF. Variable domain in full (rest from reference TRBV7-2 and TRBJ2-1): GAGVSQSPSNKVTEKGKDVELRCDPISGHTALYWYRQSLGQGLEFLIYFQGNSAPDKSGLPSDRFSAERTGGSVSTLTIQRTQQEDSAVYLCASSSPRGVRGGYEQFFGPGTRLTVL.

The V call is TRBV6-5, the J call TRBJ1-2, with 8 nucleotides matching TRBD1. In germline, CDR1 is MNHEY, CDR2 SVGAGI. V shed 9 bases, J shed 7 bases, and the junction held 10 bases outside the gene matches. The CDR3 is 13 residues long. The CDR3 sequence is CASEAAGGSGYTF. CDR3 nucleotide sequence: TGTGCCAGTGAGGCGGCAGGGGGCTCTGGCTACACCTTC.

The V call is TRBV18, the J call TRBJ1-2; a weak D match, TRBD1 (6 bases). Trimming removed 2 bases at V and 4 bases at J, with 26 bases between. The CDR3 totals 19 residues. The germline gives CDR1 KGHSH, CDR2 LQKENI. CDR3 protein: CASSPRDIQRVGLGYGYTF. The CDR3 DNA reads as TGTGCCAGCTCACCAAGGGACATCCAGAGGGTCGGTTTGGGCTATGGCTACACCTTC.

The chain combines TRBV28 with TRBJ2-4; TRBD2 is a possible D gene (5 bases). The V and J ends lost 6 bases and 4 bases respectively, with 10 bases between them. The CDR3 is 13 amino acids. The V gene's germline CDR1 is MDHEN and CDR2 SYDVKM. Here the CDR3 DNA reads TGTGCCAGCAGATTGTCGGGAAAAAACATTCAGTACTTC. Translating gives CASRLSGKNIQYF.

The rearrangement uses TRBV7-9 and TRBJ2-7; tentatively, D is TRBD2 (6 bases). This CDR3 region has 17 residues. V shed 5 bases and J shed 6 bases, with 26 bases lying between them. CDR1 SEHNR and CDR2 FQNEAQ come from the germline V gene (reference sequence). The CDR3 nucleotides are TGTGCCAGCAGCGATAATCCCCCGCCCGGGAGACTAGTCGAGCAGTACTTC. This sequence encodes CASSDNPPPGRLVEQYF. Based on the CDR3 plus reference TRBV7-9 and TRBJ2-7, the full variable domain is DTGVSQNPRHKITKRGQNVTFRCDPISEHNRLYWYRQTLGQGPEFLTYFQNEAQLEKSRLLSDRFSAERPKGSFSTLEIQRTEQGDSAMYLCASSDNPPPGRLVEQYFGPGTRLTVT.

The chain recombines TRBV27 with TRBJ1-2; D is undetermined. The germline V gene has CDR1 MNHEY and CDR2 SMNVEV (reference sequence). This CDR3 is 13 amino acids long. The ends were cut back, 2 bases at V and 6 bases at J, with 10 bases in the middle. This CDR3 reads CASSLKLADGYTF. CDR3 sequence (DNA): TGTGCCAGCAGTTTAAAGTTGGCCGATGGCTACACCTTC.

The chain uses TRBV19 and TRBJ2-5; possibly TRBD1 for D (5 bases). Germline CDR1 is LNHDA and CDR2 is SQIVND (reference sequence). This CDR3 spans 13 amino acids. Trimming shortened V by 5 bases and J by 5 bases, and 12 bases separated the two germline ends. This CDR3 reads CASSPVRAETQYF. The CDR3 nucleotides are TGTGCCAGTAGTCCCGTCAGGGCGGAGACCCAGTACTTC.

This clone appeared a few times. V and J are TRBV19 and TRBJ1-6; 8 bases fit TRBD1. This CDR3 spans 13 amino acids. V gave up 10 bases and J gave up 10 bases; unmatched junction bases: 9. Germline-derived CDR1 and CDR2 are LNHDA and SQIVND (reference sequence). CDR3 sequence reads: CATMTGDGSPLHF. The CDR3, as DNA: TGTGCCACCATGACAGGGGATGGATCACCCCTCCACTTT.

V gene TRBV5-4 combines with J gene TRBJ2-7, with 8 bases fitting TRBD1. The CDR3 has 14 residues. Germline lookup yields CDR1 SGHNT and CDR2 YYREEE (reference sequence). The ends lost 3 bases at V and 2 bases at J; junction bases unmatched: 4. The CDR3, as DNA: TGTGCCAGCAGCTCGGGACAGGCACCCTACGAGCAGTACTTC. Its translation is CASSSGQAPYEQYF.

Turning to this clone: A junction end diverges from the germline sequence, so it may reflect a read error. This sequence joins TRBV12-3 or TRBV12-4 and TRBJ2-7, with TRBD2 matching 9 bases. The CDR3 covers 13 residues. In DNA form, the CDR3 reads TGTGCCAGCAATTTAGCGGGAGCTGGGGAGCAGTACTTC. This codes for CASNLAGAGEQYF.

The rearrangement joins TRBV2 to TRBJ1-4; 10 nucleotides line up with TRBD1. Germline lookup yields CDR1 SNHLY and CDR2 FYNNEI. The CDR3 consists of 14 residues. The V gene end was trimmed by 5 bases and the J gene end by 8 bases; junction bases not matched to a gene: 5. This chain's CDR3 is CASSRQGAREKLFF. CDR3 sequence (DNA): TGTGCCAGCAGTAGACAGGGGGCAAGAGAAAAACTGTTTTTT.

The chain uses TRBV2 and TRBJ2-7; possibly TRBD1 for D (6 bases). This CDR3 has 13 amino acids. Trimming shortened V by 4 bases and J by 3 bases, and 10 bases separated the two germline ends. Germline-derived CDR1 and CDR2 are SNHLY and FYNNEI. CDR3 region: CASSGVRGYEQYF. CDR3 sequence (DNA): TGTGCCAGCAGTGGAGTCAGGGGCTACGAGCAGTACTTC.

The CDR3 coding sequence is TGCGCCAGCAGCTTCAGCGGGGGACAAGAGACCCAGTACTTC. This codes for CASSFSGGQETQYF. The V and J genes are TRBV5-1 and TRBJ2-5; TRBD2 agrees at 8 bases. V trimming: 2 bases; J trimming: 2 bases; junction bases outside the gene matches: 2. The CDR3 is 14 amino acids. Germline V gene sequence: CDR1 SGHRS, CDR2 YFSETQ.

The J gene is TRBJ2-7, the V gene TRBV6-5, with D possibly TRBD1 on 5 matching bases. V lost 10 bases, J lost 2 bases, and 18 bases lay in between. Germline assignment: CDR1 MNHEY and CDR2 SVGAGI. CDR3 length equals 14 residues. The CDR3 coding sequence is TGTGCCACCTACGGACACGGAAAGACCTACGAGCAGTACTTC. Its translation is CATYGHGKTYEQYF.

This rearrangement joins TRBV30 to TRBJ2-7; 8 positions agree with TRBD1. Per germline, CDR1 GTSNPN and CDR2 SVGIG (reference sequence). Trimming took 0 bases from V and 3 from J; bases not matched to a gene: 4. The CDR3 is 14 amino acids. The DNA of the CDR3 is TGTGCCTGGAGTGTAAACAGGGGGGACTACGAGCAGTACTTC. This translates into CAWSVNRGDYEQYF.

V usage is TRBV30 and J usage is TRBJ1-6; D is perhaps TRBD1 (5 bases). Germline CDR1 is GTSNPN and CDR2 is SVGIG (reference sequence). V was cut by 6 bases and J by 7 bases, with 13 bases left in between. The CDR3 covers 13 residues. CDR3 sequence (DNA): TGTGCCTGCAATTACGGGGGGAATTCACCCCTCCACTTT. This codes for CACNYGGNSPLHF.

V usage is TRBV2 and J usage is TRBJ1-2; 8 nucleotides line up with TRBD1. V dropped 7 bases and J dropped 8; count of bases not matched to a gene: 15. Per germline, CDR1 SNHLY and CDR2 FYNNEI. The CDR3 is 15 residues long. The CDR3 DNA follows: TGTGCCAGCAATGGACAGGGTTTGCCCGCTTTCGGCTACACCTTC. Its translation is CASNGQGLPAFGYTF.

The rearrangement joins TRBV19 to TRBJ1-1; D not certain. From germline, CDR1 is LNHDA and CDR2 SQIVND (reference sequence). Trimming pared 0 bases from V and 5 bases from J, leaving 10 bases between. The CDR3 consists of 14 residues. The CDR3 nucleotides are TGTGCCAGTAGTATAGATCGGGGAATAACTGAAGCTTTCTTT. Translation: CASSIDRGITEAFF.

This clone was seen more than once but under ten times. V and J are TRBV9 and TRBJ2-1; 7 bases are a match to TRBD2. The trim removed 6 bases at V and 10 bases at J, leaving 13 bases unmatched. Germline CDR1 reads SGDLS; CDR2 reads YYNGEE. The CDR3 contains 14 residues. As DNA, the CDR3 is TGTGCCAGCACCCCATGGGAGGGGTTGGGCGAGCAGTTCTTC. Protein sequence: CASTPWEGLGEQFF.

CDR3 region: CASSRTGETGYTF. The CDR3 coding sequence is TGTGCCAGCTCACGGACAGGGGAGACTGGCTACACCTTC. This chain connects TRBV18 to TRBJ1-2, with TRBD1 matching 9 bases. The CDR3 spans 13 residues. Germline V CDR1 and CDR2: KGHSH, LQKENI. V gave up 4 bases and J gave up 7 bases; unmatched junction bases: 4.